This entry is about one T cell receptor beta chain. Its matching antigen is unknown. Included in the TCR beta cDNA libraries were unique molecular identifiers. TCRdb itself ran the PCR reads through MiXCR, one entry per CDR3 protein. Of roughly 430,000 distinct CDR3 sequences listed, 30% to 40% are singletons. The CDR3 loop spans 16 amino acids. V was trimmed by 0 bases and J by 8 bases, leaving 16 bases between them. Germline V lookup: CDR1 MDHEN, CDR2 SYDVKM. This sample is drawn from a study of post-analysis software for immune sequencing data. Study-wide context: Disease trajectories encompassed relapsing-remitting, secondary progressive and progressive-relapsing multiple sclerosis.

Overall study results and limits: Four to six TRBV segments, including TRBV5-6, TRBV5-1 and TRBV20-1, were more frequent in patients than controls. There was significantly lower normalized Chao1 diversity in multiple sclerosis patients than in controls.

This clonotype was obtained from a girl aged 2 to 9 with multiple sclerosis. The sequenced material came from blood. V gene TRBV28 combines with J gene TRBJ1-4, with D maybe TRBD1 (5 bases). The CDR3 DNA follows: TGTGCCAGCAGTTTATGCGGGGCAGGGCTTTGCGAAAAACTGTTTTTT. Residues: CASSLCGAGLCEKLFF.